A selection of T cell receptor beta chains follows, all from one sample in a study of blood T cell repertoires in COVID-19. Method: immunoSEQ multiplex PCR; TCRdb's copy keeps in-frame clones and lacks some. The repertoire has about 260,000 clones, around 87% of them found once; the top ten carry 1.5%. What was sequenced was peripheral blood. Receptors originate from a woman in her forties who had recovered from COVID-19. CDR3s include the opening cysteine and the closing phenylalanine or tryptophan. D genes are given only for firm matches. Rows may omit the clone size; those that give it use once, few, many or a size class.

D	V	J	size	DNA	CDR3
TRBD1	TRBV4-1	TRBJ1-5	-	TGCGCCAGCAGCCAAGTAGGGACAGTCGTGGGTCAGCCCCAGCATTTT	CASSQVGTVVGQPQHF
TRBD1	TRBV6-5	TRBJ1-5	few	TGTGCCAGCAGACCGGGACAGGTCAATCAGCCCCAGCATTTT	CASRPGQVNQPQHF
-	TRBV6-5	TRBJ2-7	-	TGTGCCAGCAGATCTTACGAGCAGTACTTC	CASRSYEQYF
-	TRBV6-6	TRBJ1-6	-	TGTGCCAGCATCACAACGGGGAGTCTCTATAATTCACCCCTCCACTTT	CASITTGSLYNSPLHF
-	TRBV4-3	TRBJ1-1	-	TGCGCCAGCAGCCCAGTCATGAACACTGAAGCTTTCTTT	CASSPVMNTEAFF
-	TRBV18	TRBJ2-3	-	TGTGCCAGCTCACCAAGTGCAGGCCACACAGATACGCAGTATTTT	CASSPSAGHTDTQYF
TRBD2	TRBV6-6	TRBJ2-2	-	TGTGCCAGCAGCCGCCGGGGGGGCCTGGACACCGGGGAGCTGTTTTTT	CASSRRGGLDTGELFF
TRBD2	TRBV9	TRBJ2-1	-	TGTGCCAGCAGCGTAGTGTTAGCGGGGGGGCGTAGTGAGCAGTTCTTC	CASSVVLAGGRSEQFF
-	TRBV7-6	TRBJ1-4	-	TGTGCCAGCAGCTTGCAGGTGGTCACTAATGAAAAACTGTTTTTT	CASSLQVVTNEKLFF
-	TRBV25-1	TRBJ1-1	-	TGTGCCAGCAGTCACTGGTACGGGAACACTGAAGCTTTCTTT	CASSHWYGNTEAFF
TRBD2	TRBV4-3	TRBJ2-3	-	TGCGCCAGCAGCCAAGAGCCTAGCGGGGTCGGGGATACGCAGTATTTT	CASSQEPSGVGDTQYF
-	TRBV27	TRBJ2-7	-	TGTGCCAGCAGTTGGAATAGCGGCTCCTACGAGCAGTACTTC	CASSWNSGSYEQYF
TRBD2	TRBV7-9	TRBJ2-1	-	TGTGCCAGCAGCTCCCCTAGCGGGGGGATGGGTGAGCAGTTCTTC	CASSSPSGGMGEQFF
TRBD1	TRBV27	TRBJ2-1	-	TGTGCCAGCAGCTCCTTAGGGGGCTACTCCTACAATGAGCAGTTCTTC	CASSSLGGYSYNEQFF
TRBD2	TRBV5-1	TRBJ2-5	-	TGCGCCAGCAGCCTACAGGGACGGGAGGGCTACCAAGAGACCCAGTACTTC	CASSLQGREGYQETQYF
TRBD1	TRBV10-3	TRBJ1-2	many	TGTGCCTCGAGAAGCCGGGACAGTGACTATGGCTACACCTTC	CASRSRDSDYGYTF
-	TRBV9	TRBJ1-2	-	TGTGCCAGCAGCCCCCGTAACGGGGGGGAGCCTGGCTACACCTTC	CASSPRNGGEPGYTF
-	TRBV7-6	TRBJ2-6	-	TGTGCCAGCAGCCCATCTACGGGGGCCAACGTCCTGACTTTC	CASSPSTGANVLTF